A selection of T cell receptor beta chains follows, all from one sample in a study of blood T cell repertoires in COVID-19. Assay: immunoSEQ multiplex PCR; the TCRdb copy retains only in-frame clones and omits some. The data show 250,000 to 350,000 clones, 89% seen once. The source material was peripheral blood. These receptors came from a woman aged 60 to 75 with acute or convalescent COVID-19. The CDR3 runs from the conserved cysteine through the conserved F or W. D genes are given only for firm matches. The size field is filled for only some rows; it gives once, few, many or a size class.

size | D | J | V | CDR3 | DNA
. | TRBD2 | TRBJ2-2 | TRBV5-4 | CASSWAAGGVTGELFF | TGTGCCAGCAGCTGGGCAGCGGGAGGGGTTACCGGGGAGCTGTTTTTT
. | . | TRBJ2-7 | TRBV29-1 | CSVGLTGSSYEQYF | TGCAGCGTCGGGCTTACAGGGAGCTCCTACGAGCAGTACTTC
. | TRBD1 | TRBJ1-2 | TRBV2 | CASSERQGVNGYTF | TGTGCCAGCAGCGAAAGACAGGGAGTTAATGGCTACACCTTC
. | . | TRBJ2-1 | TRBV27 | CASSPPTGYNEQFF | TGTGCCAGCAGCCCCCCCACGGGCTACAATGAGCAGTTCTTC
. | . | TRBJ1-5 | TRBV6-9 | CASRDSNSNQPQHF | TGTGCCAGCAGAGACAGCAATAGCAATCAGCCCCAGCATTTT
few | . | TRBJ2-7 | TRBV5-4 | CASSFDSGAYEQYF | TGTGCCAGCAGCTTTGACAGTGGGGCCTACGAGCAGTACTTC
. | TRBD2 | TRBJ2-1 | TRBV6-2/TRBV6-3 | CASSTRTSGTYNEQFF | TGTGCCAGCAGTACCCGGACTAGCGGGACGTACAATGAGCAGTTCTTC
. | TRBD1 | TRBJ1-2 | TRBV15 | CATSSPDRGGAGGYTF | TGTGCCACCAGCTCTCCGGATCGAGGGGGCGCGGGTGGCTACACCTTC
. | TRBD2 | TRBJ2-2 | TRBV6-2/TRBV6-3 | CASSYATSANTGELFF | TGTGCCAGCAGTTACGCTACTAGCGCCAACACCGGGGAGCTGTTTTTT
. | TRBD1 | TRBJ1-5 | TRBV7-2 | CASSPGTGYQPQHF | TGTGCCAGCAGCCCCGGGACAGGCTATCAGCCCCAGCATTTT
. | . | TRBJ1-3 | TRBV6-1 | CASSEQGRNTIYF | TGTGCCAGCAGTGAACAGGGTAGAAACACCATATATTTT
. | . | TRBJ1-2 | TRBV12-3/TRBV12-4 | CASANGRRGYTF | TGTGCCAGCGCAAATGGGAGACGGGGCTACACCTTC
. | TRBD2 | TRBJ2-7 | TRBV30 | CAWTRTSDSYEQYF | TGTGCCTGGACCCGGACTAGCGACAGCTACGAGCAGTACTTC
. | . | TRBJ1-4 | TRBV3-1/TRBV3-2 | CASSQVWLTHEKEKLFF | TGTGCCAGCAGCCAAGTGTGGCTTACCCACGAAAAGGAAAAACTGTTTTTT
. | TRBD1 | TRBJ1-2 | TRBV28 | CASRPPRGTGVGGYTF | TGTGCCAGCAGACCCCCACGAGGGACAGGGGTGGGGGGCTACACCTTC
. | TRBD2 | TRBJ2-7 | TRBV4-3 | CASSRTGGGIYEQYF | TGCGCCAGCAGCCGAACGGGAGGGGGTATTTACGAGCAGTACTTC
. | . | TRBJ1-1 | TRBV6-5 | CASGRNRNTEAFF | TGTGCCAGCGGGCGAAACAGGAACACTGAAGCTTTCTTT
few | TRBD2 | TRBJ2-1 | TRBV27 | CASSVRLAGAYNEQFF | TGTGCCAGCAGTGTACGACTAGCGGGAGCCTACAATGAGCAGTTCTTC
once | . | TRBJ1-2 | TRBV6-5 | CASSQTGRRYGYTF | TGTGCCAGCAGTCAGACAGGTCGGCGCTATGGCTACACCTTC
. | TRBD1 | TRBJ1-6 | TRBV28 | CASKIGQVYSPLHF | TGTGCCAGCAAAATCGGACAGGTTTATTCACCCCTCCACTTT
. | . | TRBJ1-2 | TRBV20-1 | CTPGDPLF | TGCACTCCTGGTGATCCTCTCTTC
. | TRBD1 | TRBJ2-7 | TRBV6-5 | CASSTGQGEREQYF | TGTGCCAGCAGCACGGGACAGGGGGAAAGGGAGCAGTACTTC
once | TRBD2 | TRBJ2-7 | TRBV5-1 | CASSSGLAGGGFSYEQYF | TGCGCCAGCAGCTCGGGACTAGCGGGAGGGGGTTTCTCCTACGAGCAGTACTTC
. | TRBD1 | TRBJ1-1 | TRBV7-2 | CASSSGQVNGAFF | TGTGCCAGCAGCTCAGGACAGGTAAATGGAGCTTTCTTT